This TCR beta chain was recorded in a study of early T cells in non-severe SARS-CoV-2 infection. Study background: Sequenced bulk RNA came from whole blood that was unsorted, and chains were unpaired.

As regards this clonotype: A much larger clone sits a single nucleotide away, making a read error possible.

TCRdb re-derived calls from the 5' RACE reads in MiXCR, one entry per CDR3 protein. The repertoire includes fewer than 50,000 distinct CDR3 sequences, roughly an eighth of them detected once, and approximately 15% sits in the top ten. Sequenced sample: whole blood. This clonotype was sampled from an adult who was a healthcare worker with PCR-confirmed SARS-CoV-2 infection or an uninfected control (not recorded which).

CDR3 residues: CRARRQNTEAFF. Written as DNA, the CDR3 is TGCAGAGCGAGAAGGCAGAACACTGAAGCTTTCTTT. The V and J genes are TRBV20-1 and TRBJ1-1; D remains ambiguous. The CDR3 length is 12 residues. CDR1 and CDR2 (germline): DFQATT, SNEGSKA (reference sequence).